This T cell receptor beta chain was captured by sequencing in a study of CD8 T cells in Susac syndrome. CD8+ and CD4+ T cells from blood underwent TCR beta sequencing. Through negative isolation, CD4+ and CD8+ T cells were obtained, while TEMRA cells were enriched using FACS. This clonotype was detected once. An amount of RNA that ranged from 0.5 to 1 ug was reverse transcribed with random hexamers. The authors amplified TCR beta CDR3 across 54 Vbeta and 13 Jbeta using immunoSEQ multiplex PCR. TCRdb ran MiXCR on the immunoSEQ multiplex PCR reads and lists one entry per CDR3 protein. The sample includes around 140,000 distinct CDR3 sequences, 85% to 95% seen only once; the top ten take approximately 0.11%. V was cut by 2 bases and J by 6 bases, with 15 bases left in between. The CDR3 consists of 15 residues. Germline lookup yields CDR1 MDHEN and CDR2 SYDVKM.

This chain connects TRBV28 to TRBJ2-3, with D unclear. This sequence was found in a human donor with multiple sclerosis. The sequencing input was CD4+ T cells from PBMCs. DNA of the CDR3: TGTGCCAGCAGTTTAGGACGGAGCCAAGGGGATACGCAGTATTTT. Its translation: CASSLGRSQGDTQYF.